This TCR beta chain was sequenced during a study of blood T cell repertoires in COVID-19. Overall study context: Acute and convalescent COVID-19 specimens originated in the United States, Italy and Spain. Sources were T cells, B-cell-depleted T cells, or PBMCs; the material itself was cDNA or gDNA.

Cohort placement rested on clinical history that participants reported themselves. Original methodology: It was from reference gene primer amplification that nucleated cell counts were estimated. Data came from immunoSEQ multiplex PCR; TCRdb stores just in-frame clones and leaves some out. That table furnishes V, J and clone size, whereas the DNA furnished D and trimming. The sample records 200,000 to 250,000 clones, around 90% being singletons. The germline CDR1 and CDR2 sequences are LGHDT and YNNKEL (reference sequence). Trimming took 4 bases from V and 2 from J; bases not matched to a gene: 7. CDR3 length: 15 residues.

The sequencing sample was made of PBMCs or T cells enriched from blood (not recorded which). The chain links TRBV3-1 (or the pseudogene TRBV3-2) to TRBJ2-5; 7 nucleotides line up with TRBD2. The TCR sequence derives from a man aged 25 to 40 who had been exposed to COVID-19. The CDR3 region is CASSPSLGGQETQYF. In DNA form, the CDR3 reads TGTGCCAGCAGCCCCTCCCTGGGGGGGCAAGAGACCCAGTACTTC.